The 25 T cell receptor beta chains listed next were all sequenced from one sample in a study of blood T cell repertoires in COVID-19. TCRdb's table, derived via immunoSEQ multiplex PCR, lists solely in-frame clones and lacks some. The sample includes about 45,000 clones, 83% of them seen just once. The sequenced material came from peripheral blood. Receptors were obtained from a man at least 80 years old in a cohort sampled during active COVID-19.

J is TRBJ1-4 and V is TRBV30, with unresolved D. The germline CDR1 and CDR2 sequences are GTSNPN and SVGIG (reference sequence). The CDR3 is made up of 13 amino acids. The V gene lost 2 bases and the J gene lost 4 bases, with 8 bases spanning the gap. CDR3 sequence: CAWSLRFNEKLFF. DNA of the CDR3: TGTGCCTGGAGTCTACGCTTTAATGAAAAACTGTTTTTT.

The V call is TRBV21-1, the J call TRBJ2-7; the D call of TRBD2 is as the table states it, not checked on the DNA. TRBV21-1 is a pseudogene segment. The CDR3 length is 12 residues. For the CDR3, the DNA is TGTGCCAGCAGCAAACCACGGTACGAGCAGTACTTC. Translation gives CASSKPRYEQYF.

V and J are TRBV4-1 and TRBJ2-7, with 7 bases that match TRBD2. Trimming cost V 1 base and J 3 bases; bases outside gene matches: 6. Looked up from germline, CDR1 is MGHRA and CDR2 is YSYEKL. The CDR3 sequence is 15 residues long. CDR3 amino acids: CASSQGDYGLYEQYF. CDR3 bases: TGCGCCAGCAGCCAAGGGGACTACGGGCTCTACGAGCAGTACTTC.

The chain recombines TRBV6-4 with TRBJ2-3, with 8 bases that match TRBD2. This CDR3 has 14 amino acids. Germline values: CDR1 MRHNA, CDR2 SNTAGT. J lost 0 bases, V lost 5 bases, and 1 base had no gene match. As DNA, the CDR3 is TGTGCCAGCAGTCCTAGCGGGAGCACAGATACGCAGTATTTT. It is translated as CASSPSGSTDTQYF.

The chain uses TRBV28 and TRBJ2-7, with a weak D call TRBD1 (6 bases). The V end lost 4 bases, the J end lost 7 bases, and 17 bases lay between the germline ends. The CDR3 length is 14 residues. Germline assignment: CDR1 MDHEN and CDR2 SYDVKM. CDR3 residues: CASSSTGRVGEQYF. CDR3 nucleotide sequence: TGTGCCAGCAGTTCGACAGGACGTGTGGGAGAGCAGTACTTC.

CDR3 coding DNA: TGTGCCAGCAGCCCCCAGGGGAATATCGAGCAGTACTTC. This codes for CASSPQGNIEQYF. The chain joins TRBV7-9 to TRBJ2-7; perhaps TRBD1 as D (6 bases). Germline CDR1 reads SEHNR; CDR2 reads FQNEAQ (reference sequence). Trimming took 5 bases from V and 6 from J, leaving 14 bases between them. The CDR3 spans 13 residues.

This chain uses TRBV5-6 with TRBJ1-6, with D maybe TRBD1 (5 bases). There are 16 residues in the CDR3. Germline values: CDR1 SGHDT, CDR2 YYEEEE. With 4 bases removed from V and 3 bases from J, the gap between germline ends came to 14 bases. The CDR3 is CASSRKWGNYNSPLHF. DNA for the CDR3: TGTGCCAGCAGCCGTAAATGGGGCAACTATAATTCACCCCTCCACTTT.

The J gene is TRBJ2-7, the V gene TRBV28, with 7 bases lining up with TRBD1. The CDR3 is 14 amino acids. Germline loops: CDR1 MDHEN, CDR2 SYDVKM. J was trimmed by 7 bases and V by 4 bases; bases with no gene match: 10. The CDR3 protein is CASSSGTENWEQYF. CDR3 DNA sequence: TGTGCCAGCAGTTCCGGGACAGAGAACTGGGAGCAGTACTTC.

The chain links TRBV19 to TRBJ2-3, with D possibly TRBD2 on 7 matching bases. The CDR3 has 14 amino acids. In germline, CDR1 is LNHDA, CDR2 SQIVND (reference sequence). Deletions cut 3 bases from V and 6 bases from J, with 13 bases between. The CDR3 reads CASSIRGATDTQYF. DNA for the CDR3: TGTGCCAGTAGTATCCGGGGGGCCACCGATACGCAGTATTTT.

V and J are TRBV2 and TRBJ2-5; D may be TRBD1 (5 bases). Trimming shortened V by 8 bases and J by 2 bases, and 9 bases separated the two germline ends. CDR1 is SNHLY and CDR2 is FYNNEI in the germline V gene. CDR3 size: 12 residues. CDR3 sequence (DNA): TGTGCCAGCCGACAGCTGCAAGAGACCCAGTACTTC. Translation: CASRQLQETQYF. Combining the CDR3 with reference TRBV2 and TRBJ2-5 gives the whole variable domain EPEVTQTPSHQVTQMGQEVILRCVPISNHLYFYWYRQILGQKVEFLVSFYNNEISEKSEIFDDQFSVERPDGSNFTLKIRSTKLEDSAMYFCASRQLQETQYFGPGTRLLVL.

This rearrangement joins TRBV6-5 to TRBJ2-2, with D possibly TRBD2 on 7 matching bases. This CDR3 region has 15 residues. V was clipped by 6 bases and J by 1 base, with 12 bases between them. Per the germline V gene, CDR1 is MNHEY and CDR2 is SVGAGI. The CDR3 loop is CASRMGGGNTGELFF. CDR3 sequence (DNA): TGTGCCAGCAGGATGGGAGGGGGGAACACCGGGGAGCTGTTTTTT.

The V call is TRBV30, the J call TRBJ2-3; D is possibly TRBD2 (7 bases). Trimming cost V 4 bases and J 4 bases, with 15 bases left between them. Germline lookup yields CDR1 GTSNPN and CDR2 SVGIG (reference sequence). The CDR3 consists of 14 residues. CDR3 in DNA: TGTGCCTGGACAATTGGGGGGGCCTCAGATACGCAGTATTTT. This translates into CAWTIGGASDTQYF.

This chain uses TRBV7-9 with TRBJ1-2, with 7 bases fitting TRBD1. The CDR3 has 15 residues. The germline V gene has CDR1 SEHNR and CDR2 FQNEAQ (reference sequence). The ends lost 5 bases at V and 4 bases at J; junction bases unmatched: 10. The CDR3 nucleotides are TGTGCCAGCAGCCAGGAGACAGGGTGGGTCTATGGCTACACCTTC. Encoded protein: CASSQETGWVYGYTF.

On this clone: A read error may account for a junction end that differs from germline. In DNA form, the CDR3 reads TGTGCTAGCAGCCCCGGACTCTTCAATGAGCAGTTCTTC. This translates into CASSPGLFNEQFF. This chain connects TRBV7-7 to TRBJ2-1; a weak D match, TRBD2 (5 bases). The germline gives CDR1 SSHAT, CDR2 FNYEAQ (reference sequence). The CDR3 has 13 residues.

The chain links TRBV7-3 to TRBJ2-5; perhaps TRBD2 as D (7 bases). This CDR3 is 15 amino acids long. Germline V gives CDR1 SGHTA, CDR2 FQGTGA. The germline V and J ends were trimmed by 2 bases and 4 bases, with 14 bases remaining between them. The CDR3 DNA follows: TGTGCCAGCAGCTTAGGCAGGGGAGGGGCAGAGACCCAGTACTTC. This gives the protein CASSLGRGGAETQYF.

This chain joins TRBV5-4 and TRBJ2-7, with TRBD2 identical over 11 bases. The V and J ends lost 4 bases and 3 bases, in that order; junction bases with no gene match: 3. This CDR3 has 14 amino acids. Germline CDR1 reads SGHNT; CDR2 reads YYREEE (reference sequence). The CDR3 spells CASSPGTSGYEQYF. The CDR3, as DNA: TGTGCCAGCAGCCCGGGGACTAGCGGCTACGAGCAGTACTTC.

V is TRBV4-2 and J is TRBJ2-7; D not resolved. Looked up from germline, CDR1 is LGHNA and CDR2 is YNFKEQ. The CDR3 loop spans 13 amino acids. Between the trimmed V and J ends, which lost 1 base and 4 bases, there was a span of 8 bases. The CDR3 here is CASSQGHPYEQYF. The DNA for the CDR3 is TGTGCCAGCAGCCAAGGACACCCTTACGAGCAGTACTTC.

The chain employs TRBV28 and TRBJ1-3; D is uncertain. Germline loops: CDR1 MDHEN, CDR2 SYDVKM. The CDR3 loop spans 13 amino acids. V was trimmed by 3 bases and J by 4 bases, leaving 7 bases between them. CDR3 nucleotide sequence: TGTGCCAGCAGTTTCGACATAGGAAACACCATATATTTT. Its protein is CASSFDIGNTIYF.

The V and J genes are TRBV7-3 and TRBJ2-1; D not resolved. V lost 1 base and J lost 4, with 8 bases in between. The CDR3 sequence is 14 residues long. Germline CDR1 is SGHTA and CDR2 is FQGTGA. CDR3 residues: CASSLIPGYNEQFF. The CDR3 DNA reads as TGTGCCAGCAGCTTAATACCCGGGTACAATGAGCAGTTCTTC.

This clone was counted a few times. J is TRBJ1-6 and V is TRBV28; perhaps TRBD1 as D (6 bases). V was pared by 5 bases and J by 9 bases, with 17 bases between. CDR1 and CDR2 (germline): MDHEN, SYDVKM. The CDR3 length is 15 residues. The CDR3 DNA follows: TGTGCCAGCAGTCCCCCCCGGACAGATCTTTCACCCCTCCACTTT. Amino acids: CASSPPRTDLSPLHF.

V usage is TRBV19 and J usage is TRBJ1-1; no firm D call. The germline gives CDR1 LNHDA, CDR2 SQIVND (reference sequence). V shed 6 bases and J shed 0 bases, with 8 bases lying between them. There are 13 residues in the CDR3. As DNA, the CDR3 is TGTGCCAGTAGGGCAGACATGAACACTGAAGCTTTCTTT. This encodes CASRADMNTEAFF.

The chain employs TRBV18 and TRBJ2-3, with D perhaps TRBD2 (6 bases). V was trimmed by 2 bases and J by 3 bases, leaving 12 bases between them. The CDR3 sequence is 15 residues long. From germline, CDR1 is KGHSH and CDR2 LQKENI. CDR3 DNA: TGTGCCAGCTCACCAGTCCCTAGCGTGACAGATACGCAGTATTTT. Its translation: CASSPVPSVTDTQYF.

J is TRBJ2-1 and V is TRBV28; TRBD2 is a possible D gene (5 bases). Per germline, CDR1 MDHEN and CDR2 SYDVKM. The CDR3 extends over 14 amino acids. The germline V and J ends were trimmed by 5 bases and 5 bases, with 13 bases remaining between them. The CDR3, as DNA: TGTGCCAGCAGTACGAGGGAAAAAAACAATGAGCAGTTCTTC. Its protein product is CASSTREKNNEQFF.

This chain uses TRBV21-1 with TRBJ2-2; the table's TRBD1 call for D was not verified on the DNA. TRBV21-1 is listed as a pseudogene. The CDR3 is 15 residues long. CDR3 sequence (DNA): TGTGCCAGCAGCAAAGGGGGACAGCCGGCCGGGGAGCTGTTTTTT. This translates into CASSKGGQPAGELFF.

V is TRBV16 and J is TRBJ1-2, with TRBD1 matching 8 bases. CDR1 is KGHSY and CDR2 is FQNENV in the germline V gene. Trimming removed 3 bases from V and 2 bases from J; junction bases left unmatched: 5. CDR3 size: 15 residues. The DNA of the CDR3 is TGTGCCAGCAGCCACCCGGACAGGGCCAACTATGGCTACACCTTC. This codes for CASSHPDRANYGYTF.